The 5 T cell receptor beta chains presented below share a single source sample, sequenced in a study of blood T cells in healthy people across ages. A second about 7 to 12 cycle PCR used barcoded and J-beta primers. TCRdb processed the 5' RACE reads anew with MiXCR; each CDR3 protein has one entry. The sample lists 550,000 to 750,000 distinct CDR3 sequences, about 21% occurring once. Sequenced material: blood. These receptor sequences come from a man in his sixties or seventies in good health.

V is TRBV20-1 and J is TRBJ2-1, with D possibly being TRBD1 (6 bases). The CDR3 totals 14 residues. Trimming took off 5 bases at V and 3 bases at J, with 14 bases between the two ends. Germline lookup yields CDR1 DFQATT and CDR2 SNEGSKA (reference sequence). The CDR3 protein is CSAHPDRSYNEQFF. The CDR3 DNA follows: TGCAGTGCTCACCCTGACAGGAGCTACAATGAGCAGTTCTTC.

The chain recombines TRBV9 with TRBJ1-5, with D tentatively TRBD1 (5 bases). The CDR3 loop spans 13 amino acids. Trimming stripped 3 bases from V and 7 bases from J, with 11 bases between. CDR1 SGDLS and CDR2 YYNGEE come from the germline V gene. CDR3: CASSARDGQPQHF. The DNA for the CDR3 is TGTGCCAGCAGCGCCAGGGATGGGCAGCCCCAGCATTTT.

V is TRBV4-2 and J is TRBJ2-5; 11 positions match TRBD2. Germline-derived CDR1 and CDR2 are LGHNA and YNFKEQ. The CDR3 is 16 amino acids. V dropped 2 bases and J dropped 2; count of bases not matched to a gene: 4. The chain's CDR3 is CASSQTLAGGQETQYF. In DNA, the CDR3 is TGTGCCAGCAGCCAAACTCTAGCGGGAGGACAAGAGACCCAGTACTTC.

The table lists this clonotype with a few counts. V gene TRBV20-1 combines with J gene TRBJ2-7; 9 nucleotides match TRBD2. Germline loops: CDR1 DFQATT, CDR2 SNEGSKA (reference sequence). CDR3 size: 16 residues. The V segment lost 3 bases and the J segment 6 bases; nucleotides outside the gene matches: 15. The CDR3 loop is CSASGGGTSSQFEQYF. The CDR3 coding sequence is TGCAGTGCTAGTGGAGGGGGGACTAGCAGCCAATTCGAGCAGTACTTC.

The gene calls are TRBV29-1 and TRBJ1-2; weak D call: TRBD1 (6 bases). This CDR3 comprises 15 residues. Per germline, CDR1 SQVTM and CDR2 ANQGSEA. V was cut by 2 bases and J by 6 bases, with 19 bases left in between. The CDR3 DNA reads TGCAGCGTTGAAATATCCGGGACGGGGGGCAATGGCTACACCTTC. Translated, it gives CSVEISGTGGNGYTF.